The following is a T cell receptor beta chain sequence with its context. Antigen unknown. The data derive from a study of blood T cells in healthy people across ages. The CDR3 has 13 residues. Trimming removed 5 bases from V and 6 bases from J, with 11 bases in between. CDR1 is LNHNV and CDR2 is YYDKDF in the germline V gene (reference sequence). It was with a sample-barcoded 5' primer and a J-beta primer mix that a second PCR of roughly 7 to 12 cycles was run. Each CDR3 protein gets one entry after TCRdb re-called the 5' RACE reads with MiXCR. The sample shows about 2 million distinct CDR3 sequences, around 50% of them seen only once. Overall study findings and caveats: Greater diversity and more naive CD4+ cells were seen in long-lived donors than in aged donors.

A minimum of 6 micrograms of total RNA was extracted per sample. The sample taken for sequencing was blood. This chain links TRBV15 with TRBJ2-1, with D perhaps given as TRBD1 or TRBD2 (5 bases each). The sequence came from a woman between 35 and 50 years old in good health. The CDR3 bases are TGTGCCACCAGCGGGGGAGTGACCAATGAGCAGTTCTTC. It encodes CATSGGVTNEQFF. Based on the CDR3 plus reference TRBV15 and TRBJ2-1, the full variable domain is DAMVIQNPRYQVTQFGKPVTLSCSQTLNHNVMYWYQQKSSQAPKLLFHYYDKDFNNEADTPDNFQSRRPNTSFCFLDIRSPGLGDTAMYLCATSGGVTNEQFFGPGTRLTVL.